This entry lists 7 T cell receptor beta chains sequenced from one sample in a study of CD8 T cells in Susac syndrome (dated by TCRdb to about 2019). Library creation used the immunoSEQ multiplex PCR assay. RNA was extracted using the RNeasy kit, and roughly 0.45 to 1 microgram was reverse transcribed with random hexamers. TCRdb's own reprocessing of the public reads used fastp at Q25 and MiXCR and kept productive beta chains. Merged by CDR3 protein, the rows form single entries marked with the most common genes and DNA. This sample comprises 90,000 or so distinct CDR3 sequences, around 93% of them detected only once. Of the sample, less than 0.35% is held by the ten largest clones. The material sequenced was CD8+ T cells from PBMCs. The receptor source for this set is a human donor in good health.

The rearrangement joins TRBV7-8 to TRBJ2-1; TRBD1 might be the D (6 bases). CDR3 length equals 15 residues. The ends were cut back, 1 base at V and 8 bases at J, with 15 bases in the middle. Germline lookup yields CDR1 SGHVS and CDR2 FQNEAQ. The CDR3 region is CASSLDRDAEDEQFF. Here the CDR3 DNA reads TGTGCCAGCAGCTTAGACAGGGATGCCGAGGATGAGCAGTTCTTC.

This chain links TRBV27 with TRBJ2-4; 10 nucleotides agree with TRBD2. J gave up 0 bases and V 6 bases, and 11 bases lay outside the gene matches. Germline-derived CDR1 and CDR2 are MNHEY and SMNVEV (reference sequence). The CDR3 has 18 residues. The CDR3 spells CASSAILAGDLAKNIQYF. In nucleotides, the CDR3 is TGTGCCAGCAGCGCCATCCTAGCGGGGGACCTAGCCAAAAACATTCAGTACTTC.

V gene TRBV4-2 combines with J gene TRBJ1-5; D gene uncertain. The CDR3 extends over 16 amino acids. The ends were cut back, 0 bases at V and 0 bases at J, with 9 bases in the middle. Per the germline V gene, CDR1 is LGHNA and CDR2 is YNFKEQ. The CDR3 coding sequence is TGTGCCAGCAGCCAAGAGTGGGGTAATAGCAATCAGCCCCAGCATTTT. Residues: CASSQEWGNSNQPQHF.

The CDR3 DNA is TGTGCCACCAGCCGACGGACAGGGGAGGTAACAGATACGCAGTATTTT. Protein product: CATSRRTGEVTDTQYF. The chain uses TRBV15 and TRBJ2-3; the match to TRBD1 covers 9 bases. Per germline, CDR1 LNHNV and CDR2 YYDKDF (reference sequence). V lost 5 bases and J lost 3; bases outside the gene matches: 9. CDR3 length: 16 residues.

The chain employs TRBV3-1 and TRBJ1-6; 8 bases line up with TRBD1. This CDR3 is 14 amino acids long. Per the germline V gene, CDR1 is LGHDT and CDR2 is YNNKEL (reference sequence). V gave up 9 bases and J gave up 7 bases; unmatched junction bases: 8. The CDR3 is CASSRQGWNSPLHF. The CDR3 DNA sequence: TGTGCCAGTTCCCGACAGGGGTGGAATTCACCCCTCCACTTT.

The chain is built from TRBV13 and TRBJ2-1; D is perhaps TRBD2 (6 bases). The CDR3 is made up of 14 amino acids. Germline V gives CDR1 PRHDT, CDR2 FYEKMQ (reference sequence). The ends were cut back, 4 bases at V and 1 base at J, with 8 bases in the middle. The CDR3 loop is CASSSGTSYNEQFF. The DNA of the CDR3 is TGTGCCAGCAGCTCCGGGACTTCCTACAATGAGCAGTTCTTC.

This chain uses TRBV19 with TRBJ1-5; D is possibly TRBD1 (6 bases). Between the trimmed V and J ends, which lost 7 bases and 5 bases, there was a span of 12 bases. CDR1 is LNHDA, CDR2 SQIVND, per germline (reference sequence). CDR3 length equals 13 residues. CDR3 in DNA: TGTGCCAGTACCCGGGAGGGGGATCAGCCCCAGCATTTT. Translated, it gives CASTREGDQPQHF.